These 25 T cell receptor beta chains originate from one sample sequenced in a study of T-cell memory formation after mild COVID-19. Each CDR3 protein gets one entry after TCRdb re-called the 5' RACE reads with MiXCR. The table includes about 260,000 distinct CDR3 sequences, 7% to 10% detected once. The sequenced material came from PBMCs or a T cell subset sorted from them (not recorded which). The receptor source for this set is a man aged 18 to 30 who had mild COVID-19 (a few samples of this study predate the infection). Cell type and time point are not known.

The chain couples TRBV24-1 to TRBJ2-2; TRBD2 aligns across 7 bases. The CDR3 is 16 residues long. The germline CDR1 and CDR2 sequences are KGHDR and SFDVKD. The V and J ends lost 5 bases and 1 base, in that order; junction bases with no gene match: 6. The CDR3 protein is CATSVTKRGNTGELFF. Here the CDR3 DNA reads TGTGCCACCAGTGTTACTAAGCGGGGGAACACCGGGGAGCTGTTTTTT.

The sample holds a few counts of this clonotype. CDR3 in amino acids: CASSLEGQGNGIETQYF. The CDR3, as DNA: TGCGCCAGCAGCTTGGAAGGACAGGGAAATGGAATTGAGACCCAGTACTTC. The V and J genes are TRBV5-1 and TRBJ2-5; 8 nucleotides line up with TRBD1. V lost 0 bases, J lost 5 bases, and 12 bases stayed unmatched. CDR3 length equals 17 residues. Germline V CDR1 and CDR2: SGHRS, YFSETQ.

CDR3 residues: CASSQTEASEAFF. The CDR3 coding sequence is TGTGCCAGCAGTCAAACGGAAGCAAGTGAAGCTTTCTTT. The chain links TRBV12-3 or TRBV12-4 to TRBJ1-1; unclear D gene. The V end lost 5 bases, the J end lost 7 bases, and 14 bases lay between the germline ends. This CDR3 is built from 13 residues.

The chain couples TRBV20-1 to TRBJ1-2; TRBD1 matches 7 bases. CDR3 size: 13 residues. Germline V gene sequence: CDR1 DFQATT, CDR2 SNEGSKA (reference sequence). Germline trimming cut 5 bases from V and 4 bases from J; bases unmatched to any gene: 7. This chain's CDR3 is CSAPGTASYGYTF. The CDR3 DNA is TGCAGTGCTCCCGGGACAGCAAGCTATGGCTACACCTTC.

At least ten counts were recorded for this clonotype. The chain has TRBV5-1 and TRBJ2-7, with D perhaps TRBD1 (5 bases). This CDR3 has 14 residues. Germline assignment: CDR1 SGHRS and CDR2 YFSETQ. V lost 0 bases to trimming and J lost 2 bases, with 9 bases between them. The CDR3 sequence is CASSLEAGTYEQYF. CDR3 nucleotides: TGCGCCAGCAGCTTGGAGGCAGGGACCTACGAGCAGTACTTC. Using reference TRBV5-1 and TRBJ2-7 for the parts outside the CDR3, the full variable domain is KAGVTQTPRYLIKTRGQQVTLSCSPISGHRSVSWYQQTPGQGLQFLFEYFSETQRNKGNFPGRFSGRQFSNSRSEMNVSTLELGDSALYLCASSLEAGTYEQYFGPGTRLTVT.

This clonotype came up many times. The CDR3 coding sequence is TGCGCCAGCAGCTCGGGACAGAATAATTCACCCCTCCACTTT. Translated, it gives CASSSGQNNSPLHF. The chain couples TRBV5-1 to TRBJ1-6; 7 bases line up with TRBD1. This CDR3 contains 14 residues. CDR1 SGHRS and CDR2 YFSETQ come from the germline V gene. J gave up 5 bases and V 3 bases, and 2 bases lay outside the gene matches.

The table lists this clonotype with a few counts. CDR3 nucleotides: TGTGCCAGCAGCTTATCCATGGGGATGGCCAACGTCCTGACTTTC. Translating it yields CASSLSMGMANVLTF. The chain uses TRBV7-2 and TRBJ2-6; unclear D gene. V was trimmed by 2 bases and J by 6 bases, leaving 11 bases between them. Germline V gene sequence: CDR1 SGHTA, CDR2 FQGNSA. The CDR3 contains 15 residues.

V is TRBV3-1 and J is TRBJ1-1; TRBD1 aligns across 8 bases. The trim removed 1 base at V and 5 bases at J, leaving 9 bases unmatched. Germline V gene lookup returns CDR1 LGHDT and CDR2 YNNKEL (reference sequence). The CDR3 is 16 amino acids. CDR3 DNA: TGTGCCAGCAGCCAAGTCAGTCAGGGGGCCTGGACTGAAGCTTTCTTT. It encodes CASSQVSQGAWTEAFF.

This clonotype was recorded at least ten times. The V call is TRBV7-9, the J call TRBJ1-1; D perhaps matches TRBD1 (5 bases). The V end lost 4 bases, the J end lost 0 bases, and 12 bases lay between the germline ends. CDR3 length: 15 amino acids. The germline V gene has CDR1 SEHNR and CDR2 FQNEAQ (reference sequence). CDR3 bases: TGTGCCAGCAGCTACCCAGGACACCTGAACACTGAAGCTTTCTTT. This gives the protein CASSYPGHLNTEAFF.

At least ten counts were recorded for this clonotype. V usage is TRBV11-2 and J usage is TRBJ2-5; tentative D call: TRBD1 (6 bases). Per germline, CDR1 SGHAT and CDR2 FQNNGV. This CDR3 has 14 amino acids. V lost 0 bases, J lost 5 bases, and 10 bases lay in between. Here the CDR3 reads CASSLEDRRETQYF. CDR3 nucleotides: TGTGCCAGCAGCTTAGAAGACAGGCGGGAGACCCAGTACTTC. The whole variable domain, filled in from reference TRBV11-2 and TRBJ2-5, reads EAGVAQSPRYKIIEKRQSVAFWCNPISGHATLYWYQQILGQGPKLLIQFQNNGVVDDSQLPKDRFSAERLKGVDSTLKIQPAKLEDSAVYLCASSLEDRRETQYFGPGTRLLVL.

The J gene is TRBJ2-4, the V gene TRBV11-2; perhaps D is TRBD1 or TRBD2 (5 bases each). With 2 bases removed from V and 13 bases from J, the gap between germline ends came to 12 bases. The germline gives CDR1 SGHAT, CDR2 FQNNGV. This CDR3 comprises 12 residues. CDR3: CASSLTRGPQYF. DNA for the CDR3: TGTGCCAGCAGCTTAACCCGGGGCCCCCAGTACTTC.

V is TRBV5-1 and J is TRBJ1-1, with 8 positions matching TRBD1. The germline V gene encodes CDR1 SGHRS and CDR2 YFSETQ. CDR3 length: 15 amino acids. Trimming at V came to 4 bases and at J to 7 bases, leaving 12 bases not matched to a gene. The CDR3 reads CASSPTWQGAGEAFF. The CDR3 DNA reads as TGCGCCAGCAGCCCGACATGGCAGGGGGCTGGTGAAGCTTTCTTT.

The CDR3 coding sequence is TGTGCCAGCAGTACGAGACAGACCGGGGAGCTGTTTTTT. It encodes CASSTRQTGELFF. This chain connects TRBV12-3 or TRBV12-4 to TRBJ2-2; D is possibly TRBD1 (5 bases). The germline V and J ends were trimmed by 5 bases and 5 bases, with 9 bases remaining between them. There are 13 residues in the CDR3.

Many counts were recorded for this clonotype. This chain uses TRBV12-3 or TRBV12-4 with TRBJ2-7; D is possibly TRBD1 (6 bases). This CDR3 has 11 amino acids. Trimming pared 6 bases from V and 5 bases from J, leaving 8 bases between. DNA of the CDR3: TGTGCCAGCAGCAGGGGTCACGAGCAGTACTTC. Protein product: CASSRGHEQYF.

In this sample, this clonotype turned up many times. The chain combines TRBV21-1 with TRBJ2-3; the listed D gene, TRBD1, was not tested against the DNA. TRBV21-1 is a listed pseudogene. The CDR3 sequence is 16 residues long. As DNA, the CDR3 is TGTGCCAGCAGCAAAACGAGGGACAGGGCTACAGATACGCAGTATTTT. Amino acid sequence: CASSKTRDRATDTQYF.

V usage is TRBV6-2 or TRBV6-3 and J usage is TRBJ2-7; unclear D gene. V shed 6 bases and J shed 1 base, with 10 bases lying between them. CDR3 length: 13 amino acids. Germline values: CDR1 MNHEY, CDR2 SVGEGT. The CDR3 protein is CASSDARSYEQYV. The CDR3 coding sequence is TGTGCCAGCAGCGACGCTAGATCCTACGAGCAGTACGTC.

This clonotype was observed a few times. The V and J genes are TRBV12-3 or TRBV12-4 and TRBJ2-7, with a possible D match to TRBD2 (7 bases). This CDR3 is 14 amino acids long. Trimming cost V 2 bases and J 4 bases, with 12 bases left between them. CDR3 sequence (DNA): TGTGCCAGCAGTTTAAGGGGGAGGGGTTACGAGCAGTACTTC. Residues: CASSLRGRGYEQYF.

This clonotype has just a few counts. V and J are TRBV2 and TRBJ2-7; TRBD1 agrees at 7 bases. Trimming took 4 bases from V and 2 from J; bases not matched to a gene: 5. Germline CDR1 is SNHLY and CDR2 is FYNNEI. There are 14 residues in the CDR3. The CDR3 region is CASSAPGQTYEQYF. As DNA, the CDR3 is TGTGCCAGCAGTGCGCCGGGACAGACCTACGAGCAGTACTTC.

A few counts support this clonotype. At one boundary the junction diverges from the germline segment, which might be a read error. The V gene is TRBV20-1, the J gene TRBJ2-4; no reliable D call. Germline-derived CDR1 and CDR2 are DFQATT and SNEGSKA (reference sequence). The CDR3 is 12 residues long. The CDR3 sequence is CSVRLAKNIQYF. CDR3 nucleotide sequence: TGCAGTGTTAGACTAGCCAAAAACATTCAGTACTTC.

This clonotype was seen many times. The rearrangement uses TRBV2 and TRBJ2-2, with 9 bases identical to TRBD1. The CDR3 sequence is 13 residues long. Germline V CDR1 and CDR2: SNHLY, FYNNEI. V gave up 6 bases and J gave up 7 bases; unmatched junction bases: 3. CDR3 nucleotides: TGTGCCAGCAGGGGACAGGGAGGCGGGGAGCTGTTTTTT. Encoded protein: CASRGQGGGELFF.

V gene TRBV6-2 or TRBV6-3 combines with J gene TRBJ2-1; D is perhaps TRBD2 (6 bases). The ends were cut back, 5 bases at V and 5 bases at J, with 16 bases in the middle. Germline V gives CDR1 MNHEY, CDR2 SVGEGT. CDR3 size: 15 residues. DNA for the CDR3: TGTGCCAGCAGTCGCCCCCGACTAGGCCACAATGAGCAGTTCTTC. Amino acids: CASSRPRLGHNEQFF.

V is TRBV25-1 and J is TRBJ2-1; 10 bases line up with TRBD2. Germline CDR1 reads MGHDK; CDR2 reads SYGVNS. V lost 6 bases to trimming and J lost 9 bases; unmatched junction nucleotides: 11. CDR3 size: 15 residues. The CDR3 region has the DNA TGTGCCAGCAGCCCCCCAGGGGGACTAGCGATTGAGCAGTTCTTC. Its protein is CASSPPGGLAIEQFF.

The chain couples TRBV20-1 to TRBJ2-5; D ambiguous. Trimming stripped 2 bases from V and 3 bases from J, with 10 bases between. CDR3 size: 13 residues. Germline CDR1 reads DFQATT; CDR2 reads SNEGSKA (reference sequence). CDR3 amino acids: CSARIGSKETQYF. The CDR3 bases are TGCAGTGCTAGAATCGGTAGCAAAGAGACCCAGTACTTC.

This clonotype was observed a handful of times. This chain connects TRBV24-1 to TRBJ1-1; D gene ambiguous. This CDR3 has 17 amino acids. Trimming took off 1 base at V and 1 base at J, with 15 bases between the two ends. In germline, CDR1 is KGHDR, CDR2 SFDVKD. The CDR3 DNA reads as TGTGCCACCAGTGATTTAAGGTCCTGTGCGGGGAACACTGAAGCTTTCTTT. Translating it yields CATSDLRSCAGNTEAFF.

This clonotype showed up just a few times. The CDR3 sequence: CASSYSYSDTDTQYF. DNA of the CDR3: TGTGCCAGCAGTTATTCTTATTCCGACACAGATACGCAGTATTTT. The gene calls are TRBV6-9 and TRBJ2-3; D is unclear. The CDR3 sequence is 15 residues long. The ends were cut back, 0 bases at V and 2 bases at J, with 9 bases in the middle. Germline CDR1 and CDR2: MNHGY and SVAAGI.